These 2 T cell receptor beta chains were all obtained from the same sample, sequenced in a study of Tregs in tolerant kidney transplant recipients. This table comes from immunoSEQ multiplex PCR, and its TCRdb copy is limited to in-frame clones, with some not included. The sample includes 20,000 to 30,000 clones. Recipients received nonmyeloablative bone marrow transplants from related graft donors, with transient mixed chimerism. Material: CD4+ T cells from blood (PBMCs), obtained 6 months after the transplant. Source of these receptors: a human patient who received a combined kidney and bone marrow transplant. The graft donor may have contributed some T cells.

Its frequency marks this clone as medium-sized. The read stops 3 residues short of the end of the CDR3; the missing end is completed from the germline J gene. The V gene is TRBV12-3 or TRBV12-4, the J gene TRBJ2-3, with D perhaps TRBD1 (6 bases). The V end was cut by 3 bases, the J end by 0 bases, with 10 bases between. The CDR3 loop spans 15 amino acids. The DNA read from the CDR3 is TGTGCCAGCAGTTTGCACAGGGCTAGCACAGATACG. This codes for CASSLHRASTDT. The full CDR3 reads CASSLHRASTDTQYF.

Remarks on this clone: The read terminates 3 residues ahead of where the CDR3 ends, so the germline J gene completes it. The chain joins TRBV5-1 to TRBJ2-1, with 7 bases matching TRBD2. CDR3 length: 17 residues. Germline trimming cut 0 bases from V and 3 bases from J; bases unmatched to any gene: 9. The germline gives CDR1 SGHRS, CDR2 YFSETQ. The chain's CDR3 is CASSLVGAGSFYNEQFF. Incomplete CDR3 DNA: TGCGCCAGCAGCTTGGTAGGAGCGGGAAGCTTCTACAATGAG.